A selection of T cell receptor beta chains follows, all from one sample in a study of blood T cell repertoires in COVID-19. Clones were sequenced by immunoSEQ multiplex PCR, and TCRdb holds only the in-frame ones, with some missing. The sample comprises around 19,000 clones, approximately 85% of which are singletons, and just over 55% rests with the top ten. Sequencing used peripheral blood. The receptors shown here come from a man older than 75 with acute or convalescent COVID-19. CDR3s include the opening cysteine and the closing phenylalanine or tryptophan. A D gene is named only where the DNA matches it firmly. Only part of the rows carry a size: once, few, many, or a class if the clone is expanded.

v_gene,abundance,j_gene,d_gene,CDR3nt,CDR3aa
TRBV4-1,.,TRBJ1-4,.,TGCGCCAGCAGCCAATACAGTTCAACTAATGAAAAACTGTTTTTT,CASSQYSSTNEKLFF
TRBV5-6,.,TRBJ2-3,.,TGTGCCAGCAGCCCACTGTACCGTCGCACAGATACGCAGTATTTT,CASSPLYRRTDTQYF
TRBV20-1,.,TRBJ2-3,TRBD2,TGCAGTGCTAGTAGCGGGAGAACAGATACGCAGTATTTT,CSASSGRTDTQYF
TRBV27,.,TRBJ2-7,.,TGTGCCAGCAGTCACTACGAGCAGTACTTC,CASSHYEQYF
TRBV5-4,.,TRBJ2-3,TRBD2,TGTGCCAGCAGCGCCGCCAGCGGGAGTCGGGATACGCAGTATTTT,CASSAASGSRDTQYF
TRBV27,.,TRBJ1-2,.,TGTGCCAGCCCCTGGGGGGGGAGCCCTCACTATGGCTACACCTTC,CASPWGGSPHYGYTF
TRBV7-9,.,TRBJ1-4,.,TGTGCCAGCAGCCCCGACAGGACAACTAATGAAAAACTGTTTTTT,CASSPDRTTNEKLFF
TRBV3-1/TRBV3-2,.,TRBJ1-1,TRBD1,TGTGCCAGCAGCCAAAGGGGGCTGGAGACTGAAGCTTTCTTT,CASSQRGLETEAFF
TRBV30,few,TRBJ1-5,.,TGTGCCTGGGGGAGGACAGCTAATCAGCCCCAGCATTTT,CAWGRTANQPQHF
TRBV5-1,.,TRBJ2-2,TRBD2,TGCGCCAGCAGCTTGTACGTGGCGGGGGGACCAAACACCGGGGAGCTGTTTTTT,CASSLYVAGGPNTGELFF
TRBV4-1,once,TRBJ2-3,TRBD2,TGCGCCAGCAGCCAAGACCCCCTAGCGGGAGTGCCAGATACGCAGTATTTT,CASSQDPLAGVPDTQYF
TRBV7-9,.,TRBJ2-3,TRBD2,TGTGCCAGCAGCTGGCTAGCGGGCACAGATACGCAGTATTTT,CASSWLAGTDTQYF
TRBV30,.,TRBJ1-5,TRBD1,TGTGCCTGTCAGGGGGACGATCAGCCCCAGCATTTT,CACQGDDQPQHF
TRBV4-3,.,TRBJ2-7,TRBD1,TGCGCCAGCAGCCAGATACGGGACAGCTCCTACGAGCAGTACTTC,CASSQIRDSSYEQYF
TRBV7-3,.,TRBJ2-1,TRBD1,TGTGCCAGCAGTTTTGGTCAGACAGGGGGCGATGAGCAGTTCTTC,CASSFGQTGGDEQFF
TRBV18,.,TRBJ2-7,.,TGTGCCAGCTCCCAGAATCGACAGGCCTACGAGCAGTACTTC,CASSQNRQAYEQYF
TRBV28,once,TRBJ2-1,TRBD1,TGTGCCAGCAGTCCCCTGGACAGGCACGAGGAGCAGTTCTTC,CASSPLDRHEEQFF
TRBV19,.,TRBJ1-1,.,TGTGCCAGTAGTATAGATCTATCCGGGGGGCGGAACACTGAAGCTTTCTTT,CASSIDLSGGRNTEAFF
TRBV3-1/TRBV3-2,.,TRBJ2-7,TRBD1,TGTGCCAGCAGCCAAACCTTTGTGACAGGGGAGTACGAGCAGTACTTC,CASSQTFVTGEYEQYF
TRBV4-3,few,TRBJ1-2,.,TGCGCCAGCAGCCAAGACAGGGTGAATGGCTACACCTTC,CASSQDRVNGYTF
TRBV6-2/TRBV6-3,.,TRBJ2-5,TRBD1,TGTGCCAGCAGTTACTTGGCAGGGGGCAGGGAGACCCAGTACTTC,CASSYLAGGRETQYF
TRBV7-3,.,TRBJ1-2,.,TGTGCCAGCAGCCGTTCGAAAAGGGGCTATGGCTACACCTTC,CASSRSKRGYGYTF
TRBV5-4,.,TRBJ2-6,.,TGTGCCAGCAGCTTGAGGGGATCTAGCTCTGGGGCCAACGTCCTGACTTTC,CASSLRGSSSGANVLTF
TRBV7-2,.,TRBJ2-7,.,TGTGCCATACAAAACCCGGGGGTCCACGAGCAGTACTTC,CAIQNPGVHEQYF